This TCR beta chain was sequenced for a study of glioma-infiltrating T cells after dendritic cell vaccination. Study background: Patients received three intradermal dendritic cell vaccine injections at biweekly intervals.

V gave up 8 bases and J gave up 4 bases; unmatched junction bases: 8. Germline V gene data show CDR1 as MDHEN and CDR2 as SYDVKM. This CDR3 is built from 14 residues. Input was roughly 2.2 ug genomic DNA, or all available if less. The primer mix had 60 V beta and 13 J beta primers. Measured with immunoSEQ multiplex PCR; TCRdb has only the in-frame clones, and not every one. The sample gives around 62,000 clones, more than 75% of which show up once; about 10% is in the top ten. The TCR was taken from a human donor with glioblastoma. The sample consisted of blood, taken before dendritic cell vaccination. This chain uses TRBV28 with TRBJ1-2; 9 nucleotides align to TRBD1. CDR3 amino acids: CASWGDRVTYGYTF. For the CDR3, the DNA is TGTGCCAGCTGGGGGGACAGGGTAACCTATGGCTACACCTTC.